This entry concerns a single TCR beta chain. The source of the sample is a study of shared clonotypes between healthy human individuals. Replicate sorted-subset PCRs were loaded with around 220 ng DNA, about 28,000 T cell genomes. Using immunoSEQ multiplex PCR, the repertoire was profiled, and TCRdb retains in-frame clones only, with some absent. The repertoire consists of over 2 million clones, with over 85% occurring once and the leading ten covering about 0.13%. The CDR3 has 14 amino acids. Germline V lookup: CDR1 SNHLY, CDR2 FYNNEI. Trimming stripped 8 bases from V and 1 base from J, with 14 bases between.

This clonotype was sampled from a man between 18 and 35 years old in good health. The sample comprised naive CD4+ T cells sorted from blood. Subset noted: CD45RA+ positively selected. The chain employs TRBV2 and TRBJ1-1; no firm D call. The CDR3 spells CASRPLMGNTEAFF. The DNA of the CDR3 is TGTGCCAGCCGTCCACTTATGGGGAACACTGAAGCTTTCTTT.